This note documents a single TCR beta chain sequence. Its recognized antigen is unknown. Base quality data are lacking; no much larger clone is found one base away. As encoded in the germline V gene, CDR1 is SGHDN while CDR2 is FVKESK. V is pruned by 1 base and J by 6 bases, leaving 10 bases of the junction without a gene match. Its CDR3 holds 16 amino acids, cysteine through phenylalanine. Of all the DNA, just the CDR3 is kept, 48 bases in frame from base 1. In total, roughly 670 healthy bone marrow donors made up the cohort. Cohort members were all nominally healthy when sampled, although unrecorded immune exposures were likely present. The donor tested CMV seronegative and was one of the 352 seronegative cohort members. Every donor gave a peripheral blood sample, and the peripheral blood mononuclear cells from that sample were used for TCR beta sequencing. Genomic DNA was extracted from the blood cell samples with the Qiagen DNeasy Blood Extraction Kit.

Library generation was performed with the immunoSEQ multiplex PCR assay. For the multiplex PCR, a mixture combining 60 forward primers for TCR Vbeta segments and 13 reverse primers for TCR Jbeta segments was used. A multiplex PCR assay on genomic DNA amplified the CDR3 region of rearranged TCR beta genes. The amplified TCR beta libraries were sequenced on the Illumina HiSeq System as 87-base-pair reads. As for the original processing: A later analysis counted tens of millions of unique TCR beta chains across the 666 repertoires, and 10 million to 12 million of these chains were shared by at least two donors. A nearest-neighbor algorithm error-corrected the raw reads and collapsed the reads into unique sequences, merging closely related sequences to remove PCR and sequencing errors. To assign V, D and J gene segments, CDR3 sequences were aligned to IMGT reference sequences. For a sequence to be retained, at least a six-nucleotide match to both a V gene segment and a J gene segment was required. A rearrangement was called productive if the CDR3 had no stop codons and remained in frame with V and J, and every other rearrangement was called non-productive. CDR3 was defined according to IMGT convention as the region running from the second conserved V-encoded cysteine to the conserved J-encoded phenylalanine. The earlier analysis of a few hundred of the donors excluded sequences that lacked an unambiguous match to a single V gene segment. In an earlier analysis of 587 of the donors, a V segment was called functional when productive rearrangements were above 56.7%, and segregating when the standard deviation between donors exceeded 5%. A statistical classification framework was built to diagnose cytomegalovirus status from the catalog of TCR beta chain sequences. A later analysis assigned V and J genes by comparing TCR nucleotide sequences with IMGT/GENE-DB human TR gene sequences. Using the TCRdist pipeline, a later analysis assigned CDR3 sequences along with most-parsimonious VDJ recombination scenarios. In a later analysis, every TCR beta chain was defined by the combination of its CDR3 amino acid sequence and its V-gene family, and reads without a unique V-gene family were dropped. As a way to deal with suspected cross-contamination and a sequencing artifact, a later analysis dropped more than 500 nucleotide sequences that were highly shared and had low generation probability. In a later analysis, a clonal expansion index for each public chain was calculated from normalized within-repertoire ranks of inferred template counts. A later analysis computed generation probabilities with a VDJ recombination model fitted to out-of-frame rearrangements, and checked the results against IGoR. In a later analysis, TCR-TCR, TCR-HLA and TCR-CMV co-occurrence was scored with hypergeometric tests, and a repertoire-size bias correction was applied to TCR pairs. To estimate false discovery rates, a later analysis permuted the HLA or CMV assignments 20 times. In a later analysis, co-occurring TCRs were grouped using DBSCAN, and TCRdist sequence similarity was added for clustering within HLA-allele-positive subsets. Repertoires with fewer than 30,000 or more than 120,000 public chains, plus five repertoires with anomalous nucleotide sharing, were excluded from co-occurrence clustering. Imported from immuneACCESS, the table was reduced by TCRdb to in-frame sequences with V and J called. These copies leave out some clones; in studies compared against another copy, an unresolved V gene accounts for under half, and the cause of the remainder is not known. The V and J calls and clone size come from that table; D and trimming were worked out from the DNA. A total of approximately 140,000 clones appear in this sample, 79% of them only once. The top ten clonotypes cover about 0.91% of the sample.

This sample was included in a study of cytomegalovirus exposure and HLA in healthy donors (dated by TCRdb to about 2017). In terms of the full investigation: According to an earlier analysis of 587 of the donors, 150 million to 200 million T cells yielded roughly 100 million unique TCR beta sequences and about 300 Gb of sequence data. An early release covering roughly 600 HLA-typed donors comprised roughly 300 gigabases of sequencing data and around 80 million unique TCR sequences. The genetic ancestry cluster associated with self-reported Caucasian donors included 81% of the roughly 400 genotyped donors. The aim of the study was to test whether cataloging public T cell receptors could identify signatures of past pathogen exposure. Using immunosequencing, the study profiled T cell repertoires from around 670 subjects and related those repertoires to cytomegalovirus serostatus. In addition to the first cohort of 666 subjects, a separate validation cohort of 100 to 150 different subjects was used. High-throughput TCR immunosequencing, statistical association of individual TCRs with disease status, and machine learning were combined to predict cytomegalovirus infection status. A later analysis re-examined previously published TCR beta repertoires from roughly 720 donors and added high-resolution HLA genotyping to investigate patterns of TCR occurrence. The later analysis used no new phenotypic data to find candidate immune exposures, relying instead on TCR beta sequences and their occurrence across donors. An earlier analysis of roughly 600 of the donors used high-throughput TCR beta sequencing to judge whether each TCR beta V gene segment behaved as functional or pseudogenic. Donor age, sex, ethnicity and CMV serostatus were compiled alongside the repertoire data. Genome-wide SNP genotypes for about 65% of the roughly 670 donors were used in a later genetic analysis, which treated that subset as a discovery cohort. Every repertoire in the discovery cohort had been generated on one and the same sequencing platform. Class I and class II HLA loci were covered by the typing at four-digit resolution. The number of donors typed differed by locus, with about 629-640 for A, B, C, DRB1 and DQB1, around 500 for DQA1, 600 to 610 for DPA1, and approximately 470 for DPB1. About five DR-DQ haplotypes were treated as single units for association and clustering because of strong linkage in the cohort. Among about 410 genotyped donors of the cohort, an average of around 250,000 unique TCR beta nucleotide sequences was sequenced per donor, of which about 18% were non-productive.

What the work shows at the level of the full study, not this receptor alone: In a later analysis, most CMV-associated TCR beta chains were found to appear HLA-restricted, with HLA associations seemingly driven largely by CMV exposure. In a later analysis, HLA-associated TCR beta chains showed more clonal expansion and lower generation probabilities than non-associated chains that were equally common. It was suggested by the authors that the approach could potentially be generalized to other disease states and immunological phenotypes. A cluster of highly shared sequence variants was judged likely to represent a technical artifact of the sequencing pipeline. In a later genetic analysis, a missense DCLRE1C variant was associated with V-gene and J-gene trimming of TCR beta chains, and the association was replicated in an independent cohort. Several of the top co-occurrence clusters appeared to be linked to parvovirus B19, influenza, CMV and Epstein-Barr virus, according to a later analysis. Some IMGT-functional V segments, including TRBV6-2 and TRBV6-3, could not be told apart with the 87-base-pair reads, so those segments were excluded. A few of the identified cytomegalovirus-associated TCR beta chains were confirmed in vitro to be specific for cytomegalovirus antigens. Because HLA typing was unavailable for some donors at each locus, only the typed subset was used in association tests. Cytomegalovirus status was reported to be diagnosed by the classifier with high specificity and sensitivity in both the original and validation cohorts. Specific HLA alleles were associated with 16,951 TCR beta sequences at a false discovery rate of 0.05 in a later analysis. In this cohort, only TCR beta chains were sequenced, and detectable features were limited by the absence of alpha or paired-chain data. In a later analysis, TCR association rates were found to vary across HLA loci, with the most associated TCRs seen for DRB1 alleles and the fewest for HLA-C alleles. A further reported finding was that TCR beta sequences accurately predicted the HLA-A and HLA-B alleles for most subjects in the first cohort. The only immune exposure information available for the cohort was CMV serostatus. Across donors, most TCR sequences were observed very rarely, whereas some public TCRs were present in many individuals. Strong co-occurrence of HLA alleles, especially DR and DQ, made assigning TCR associations to individual alleles difficult. Because counts were too low, seventeen rarely observed V segments, including chromosome 9 orphons, were left out of the earlier analysis of a few hundred of the donors. Linkage disequilibrium might explain the correlated functional status among segregating V segments, but an unknown experimental factor could not be excluded. In an earlier analysis of roughly 500 of the donors, most TCR beta V segments appeared in productive rearrangements about 87% or about 30% of the time, broadly matching IMGT annotations. The presence/absence analyses assumed that sequencing depth was roughly uniform across donors, and that assumption may not be true. A total of about 180 TCR beta chains were listed by the study as associated with cytomegalovirus. According to a later genetic analysis, donors in an Asian-associated ancestry cluster had fewer N-insertions in productive TCRs than the approximately 650-donor mean.

The chain links TRBV14 with TRBJ1-2; TRBD1 matches 8 bases in the middle. This sequence was found in a man in his late teens or twenties in good health and CMV-seronegative. The sample comprised PBMCs. The bases read TGTGCCAGCAGCCAAGTACGGACAGGGAGACGGAATGGCTACACCTTC. Its protein is CASSQVRTGRRNGYTF. The variable domain in full, with residues beyond the CDR3 obtained from the reference TRBV14 and TRBJ1-2 genes, is EAGVTQFPSHSVIEKGQTVTLRCDPISGHDNLYWYRRVMGKEIKFLLHFVKESKQDESGMPNNRFLAERTGGTYSTLKVQPAELEDSGVYFCASSQVRTGRRNGYTFGSGTRLTVV.